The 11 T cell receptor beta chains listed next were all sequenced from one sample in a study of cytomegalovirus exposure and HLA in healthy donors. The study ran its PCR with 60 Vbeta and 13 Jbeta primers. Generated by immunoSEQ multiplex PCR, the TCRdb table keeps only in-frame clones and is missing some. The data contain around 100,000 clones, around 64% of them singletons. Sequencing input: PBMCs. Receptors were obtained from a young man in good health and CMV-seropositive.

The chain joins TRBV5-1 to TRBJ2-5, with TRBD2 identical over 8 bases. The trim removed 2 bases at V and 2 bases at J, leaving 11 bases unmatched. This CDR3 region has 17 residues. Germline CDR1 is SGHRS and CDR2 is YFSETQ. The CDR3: CASSFYYSGDGQETQYF. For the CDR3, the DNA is TGCGCCAGCAGCTTCTATTATAGCGGGGATGGACAAGAGACCCAGTACTTC.

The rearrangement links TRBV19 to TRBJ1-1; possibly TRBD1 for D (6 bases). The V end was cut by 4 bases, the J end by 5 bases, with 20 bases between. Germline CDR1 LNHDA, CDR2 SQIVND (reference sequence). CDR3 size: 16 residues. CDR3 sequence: CASSTPSGAFLTEAFF. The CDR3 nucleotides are TGTGCCAGTAGTACCCCGTCAGGGGCGTTCCTGACTGAAGCTTTCTTT. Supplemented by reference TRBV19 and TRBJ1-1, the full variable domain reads DGGITQSPKYLFRKEGQNVTLSCEQNLNHDAMYWYRQDPGQGLRLIYYSQIVNDFQKGDIAEGYSVSREKKESFPLTVTSAQKNPTAFYLCASSTPSGAFLTEAFFGQGTRLTVV.

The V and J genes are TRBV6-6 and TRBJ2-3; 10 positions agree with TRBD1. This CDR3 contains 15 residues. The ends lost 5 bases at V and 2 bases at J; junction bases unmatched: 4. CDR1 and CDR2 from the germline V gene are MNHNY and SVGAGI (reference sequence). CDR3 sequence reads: CASSTGTGVTDTQYF. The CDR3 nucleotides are TGTGCCAGCAGTACGGGGACAGGGGTCACAGATACGCAGTATTTT.

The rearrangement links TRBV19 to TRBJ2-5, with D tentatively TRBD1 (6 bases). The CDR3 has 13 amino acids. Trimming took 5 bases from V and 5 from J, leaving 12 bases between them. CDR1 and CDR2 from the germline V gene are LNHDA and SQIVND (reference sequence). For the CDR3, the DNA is TGTGCCAGTAGTGTTGGACAGCGGGAGACCCAGTACTTC. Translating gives CASSVGQRETQYF.

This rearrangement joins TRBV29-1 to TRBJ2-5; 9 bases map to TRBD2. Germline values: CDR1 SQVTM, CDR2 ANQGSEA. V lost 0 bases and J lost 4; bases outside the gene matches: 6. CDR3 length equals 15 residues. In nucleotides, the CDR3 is TGCAGCGTTGAAGATGTAGCGGGAGTGGCAGAGACCCAGTACTTC. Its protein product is CSVEDVAGVAETQYF. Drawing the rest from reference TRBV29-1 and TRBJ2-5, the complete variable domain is SAVISQKPSRDICQRGTSLTIQCQVDSQVTMMFWYRQQPGQSLTLIATANQGSEATYESGFVIDKFPISRPNLTFSTLTVSNMSPEDSSIYLCSVEDVAGVAETQYFGPGTRLLVL.

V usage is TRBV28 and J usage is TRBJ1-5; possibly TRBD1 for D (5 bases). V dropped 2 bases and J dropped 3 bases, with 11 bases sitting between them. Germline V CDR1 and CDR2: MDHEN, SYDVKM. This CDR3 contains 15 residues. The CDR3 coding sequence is TGTGCCAGCAGTTTAAGGGGAAACTACAATCAGCCCCAGCATTTT. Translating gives CASSLRGNYNQPQHF.

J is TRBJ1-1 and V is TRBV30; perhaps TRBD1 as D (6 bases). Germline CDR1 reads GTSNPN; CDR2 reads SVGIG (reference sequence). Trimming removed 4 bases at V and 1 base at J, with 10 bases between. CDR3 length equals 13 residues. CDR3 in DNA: TGTGCCTGGACAGGGGCAGGGAACACTGAAGCTTTCTTT. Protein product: CAWTGAGNTEAFF.

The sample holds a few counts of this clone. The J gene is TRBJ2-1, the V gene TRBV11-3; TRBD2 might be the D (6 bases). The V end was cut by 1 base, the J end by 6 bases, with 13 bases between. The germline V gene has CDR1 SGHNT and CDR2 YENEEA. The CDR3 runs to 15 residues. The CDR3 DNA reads TGTGCCAGCAGCTTAGTCACGGGAGCTGGCAATGAGCAGTTCTTC. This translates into CASSLVTGAGNEQFF.

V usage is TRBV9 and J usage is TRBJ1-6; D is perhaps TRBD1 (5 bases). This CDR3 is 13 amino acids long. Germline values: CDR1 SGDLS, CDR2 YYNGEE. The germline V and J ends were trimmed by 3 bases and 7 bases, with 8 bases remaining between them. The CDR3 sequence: CASSEGINSPLHF. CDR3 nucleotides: TGTGCCAGCAGCGAGGGGATCAATTCACCCCTCCACTTT. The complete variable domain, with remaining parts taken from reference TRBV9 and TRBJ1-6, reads DSGVTQTPKHLITATGQRVTLRCSPRSGDLSVYWYQQSLDQGLQFLIQYYNGEERAKGNILERFSAQQFPDLHSELNLSSLELGDSALYFCASSEGINSPLHFGNGTRLTVT.

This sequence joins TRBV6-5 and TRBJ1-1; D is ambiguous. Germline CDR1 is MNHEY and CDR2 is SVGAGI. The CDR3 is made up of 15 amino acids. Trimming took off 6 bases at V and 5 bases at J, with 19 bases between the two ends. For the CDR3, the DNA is TGTGCCAGCAGATCCTTCGACCCCCTCGGGACTGAAGCTTTCTTT. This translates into CASRSFDPLGTEAFF.

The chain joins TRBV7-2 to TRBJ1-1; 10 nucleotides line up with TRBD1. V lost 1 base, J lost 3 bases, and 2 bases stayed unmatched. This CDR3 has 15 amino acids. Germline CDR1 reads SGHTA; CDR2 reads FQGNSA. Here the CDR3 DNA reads TGTGCCAGCAGCTTAGATGGGACAGGGGACACTGAAGCTTTCTTT. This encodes CASSLDGTGDTEAFF.